The rows below give T cell receptor beta chains drawn from one sample of a study of T cell responses to AZD1222 COVID-19 vaccine. Measured with immunoSEQ multiplex PCR; TCRdb has only the in-frame clones, and not every one. The data contain around 140,000 clones, more than 85% of them singletons. The sequencing used peripheral blood, collected 28 days after the second AZD1222 dose. The receptors were gathered from an adult who received the AZD1222 COVID-19 vaccine. The CDR3 runs from the conserved cysteine through the conserved F or W. Each record gives: clone size, D gene, J gene, V gene, CDR3 length, CDR3 protein, CDR3 DNA. The D gene is left open where the match is weak. Only part of the rows carry a size: once, few, many, or a class if the clone is expanded.

>.|TRBD1|TRBJ2-3|TRBV6-5|15
CASSPRDRGYGTQYF
TGTGCCAGCAGTCCGCGGGACAGGGGGTACGGTACGCAGTATTTT
>.|.|TRBJ1-5|TRBV5-6|14
CASSLGVKDQPQHF
TGTGCCAGCAGCTTGGGAGTCAAGGATCAGCCCCAGCATTTT
>.|.|TRBJ2-3|TRBV7-3|15
CASSFQGTSTDTQYF
TGTGCCAGCAGCTTTCAGGGAACAAGCACAGATACGCAGTATTTT
>.|TRBD1|TRBJ1-1|TRBV19|13
CASSGQGWTEAFF
TGTGCCAGTAGTGGACAGGGGTGGACTGAAGCTTTCTTT
>.|.|TRBJ1-6|TRBV10-1|12
CASSAGDSPLHF
TGCGCCAGCAGTGCGGGGGATTCACCCCTCCACTTT
>.|TRBD2|TRBJ2-3|TRBV10-3|16
CAISDPGGGGSDTQYF
TGTGCCATCAGTGATCCGGGCGGGGGGGGCTCAGATACGCAGTATTTT
>.|TRBD2|TRBJ2-5|TRBV19|15
CASSARSAGDETQYF
TGTGCCAGTAGTGCCCGATCGGCGGGGGACGAGACCCAGTACTTC
>.|.|TRBJ1-2|TRBV2|12
CASSRGVPGYTF
TGTGCCAGCAGTCGGGGGGTTCCTGGCTACACCTTC
>.|TRBD2|TRBJ2-7|TRBV18|15
CASSDRLAGEYEQYF
TGTGCCAGCTCCGACCGACTAGCGGGGGAATACGAGCAGTACTTC
>.|.|TRBJ1-5|TRBV6-5|13
CASSLDLYQPQHF
TGTGCCAGCAGTTTGGACCTTTATCAGCCCCAGCATTTT
>.|.|TRBJ1-5|TRBV5-5|15
CASSRWANSNQPQHF
TGTGCCAGCAGCCGCTGGGCGAATAGCAATCAGCCCCAGCATTTT
>.|.|TRBJ1-1|TRBV19|12
CASSILAQGYFF
TGTGCCAGTAGTATATTGGCACAGGGCTATTTCTTT
>.|.|TRBJ1-2|TRBV3-1/TRBV3-2|12
CASSQVGGGYTF
TGTGCCAGCAGCCAAGTGGGGGGCGGCTACACCTTC
>.|.|TRBJ2-7|TRBV29-1|13
CSALGVSNVRQYF
TGCAGCGCCCTGGGGGTCTCAAACGTAAGGCAGTACTTC
>.|.|TRBJ1-1|TRBV12-3/TRBV12-4|13
CASSFNWNTEAFF
TGTGCCAGCAGTTTTAACTGGAACACTGAAGCTTTCTTT
>.|TRBD1|TRBJ1-1|TRBV9|14
CASSASDRAGEAFF
TGTGCCAGCAGCGCGTCGGACAGGGCGGGTGAAGCTTTCTTT
>.|.|TRBJ2-1|TRBV6-6|12
CASSRSYNEQFF
TGTGCCAGCAGTAGATCCTACAATGAGCAGTTCTTC
>.|TRBD1|TRBJ2-5|TRBV19|14
CASSTGQGQETQYF
TGTGCCAGTAGTACGGGACAGGGACAAGAGACCCAGTACTTC
>.|.|TRBJ2-6|TRBV9|16
CASSQGSGAGANVLTF
TGTGCCAGCAGCCAGGGGAGCGGAGCTGGGGCCAACGTCCTGACTTTC
>.|TRBD2|TRBJ2-1|TRBV7-2|15
CASSLATSGHNEQFF
TGTGCCAGCAGCTTAGCGACTAGCGGGCATAATGAGCAGTTCTTC
>.|.|TRBJ1-2|TRBV3-1/TRBV3-2|12
CASSPTDSEYTF
TGTGCCAGCAGCCCGACAGATTCGGAATACACCTTC
>.|.|TRBJ1-6|TRBV30|11
CAWSPGGALHF
TGTGCCTGGAGTCCGGGGGGGGCCCTCCACTTT
>.|.|TRBJ1-5|TRBV30|13
CAWSVSGTGPQHF
TGTGCCTGGAGTGTATCAGGAACGGGGCCCCAGCATTTT
>.|.|TRBJ1-1|TRBV5-1|15
CASSLLPGVPVEAFF
TGCGCCAGCAGCTTGTTACCGGGAGTCCCAGTTGAAGCTTTCTTT
>few|.|TRBJ1-2|TRBV10-3|17
CAIPLAPGRGGNYGYTF
TGTGCCATCCCCCTTGCCCCTGGGAGGGGCGGCAACTATGGCTACACCTTC
>.|.|TRBJ2-5|TRBV7-2|15
CASSRLGGVPETQYF
TGTGCCAGCAGCCGCCTGGGGGGCGTCCCAGAGACCCAGTACTTC
>once|TRBD2|TRBJ2-3|TRBV6-6|15
CASSSGLAVGDTQYF
TGTGCCAGCAGCTCCGGACTAGCGGTAGGGGATACGCAGTATTTT
>.|TRBD1|TRBJ1-2|TRBV5-4|12
CASSFDRVGYTF
TGTGCCAGCAGCTTCGACAGGGTTGGCTACACCTTC
>.|.|TRBJ1-2|TRBV18|13
CASSPPPGYGYTF
TGTGCCAGCTCTCCACCGCCGGGGTATGGCTACACCTTC
>.|.|TRBJ1-3|TRBV7-8|14
CASSPSNSGNTIYF
TGTGCCAGCAGCCCATCAAACTCTGGAAACACCATATATTTT
>.|.|TRBJ1-5|TRBV6-5|15
CASTPLGGRNQPQHF
TGTGCCAGCACTCCCTTGGGGGGGCGCAATCAGCCCCAGCATTTT
>.|TRBD1|TRBJ2-1|TRBV6-2/TRBV6-3|17
CASTPDRGLVSYNEQFF
TGTGCCAGCACCCCGGACAGGGGGTTAGTTTCCTACAATGAGCAGTTCTTC
>once|.|TRBJ1-2|TRBV28|14
CASSSPTRDGSYTF
TGTGCCAGCAGTTCCCCCACCAGGGATGGGAGCTACACCTTC
>.|TRBD1|TRBJ2-1|TRBV18|14
CASSPRQGYNEQFF
TGTGCCAGCTCACCTAGACAGGGTTACAATGAGCAGTTCTTC
>.|.|TRBJ1-6|TRBV6-2/TRBV6-3|16
CASSYTAPVSYSPLHF
TGTGCCAGCAGTTACACAGCCCCGGTGTCGTATTCACCCCTCCACTTT
>.|.|TRBJ2-7|TRBV18|13
CASSPGSAREQYF
TGTGCCAGCTCCCCTGGCTCCGCGAGGGAGCAGTACTTC
>.|.|TRBJ1-6|TRBV7-3|15
CASSLNPLPNSPLHF
TGTGCCAGCAGCTTAAACCCGCTCCCTAATTCACCCCTCCACTTT
>.|.|TRBJ1-3|TRBV9|17
CASSVEGGANSGNTIYF
TGTGCCAGCAGCGTAGAAGGGGGGGCCAACTCTGGAAACACCATATATTTT
>.|.|TRBJ1-3|TRBV7-8|15
CASFQGPNSGNTIYF
TGTGCCAGCTTCCAGGGACCCAACTCTGGAAACACCATATATTTT
>.|.|TRBJ1-2|TRBV7-9|12
CASSLGPDGYTF
TGTGCCAGCAGCTTAGGTCCAGATGGCTACACCTTC
>.|.|TRBJ2-2|TRBV19|17
CASSIDGTYLNTGELFF
TGTGCCAGTAGTATAGATGGGACATACCTGAACACCGGGGAGCTGTTTTTT
>.|.|TRBJ2-5|TRBV6-1|13
CASSLGVQETQYF
TGTGCCAGCAGCCTAGGGGTCCAAGAGACCCAGTACTTC
>.|.|TRBJ2-2|TRBV3-1/TRBV3-2|14
CATQWTGNTGELFF
TGTGCCACCCAATGGACGGGGAACACCGGGGAGCTGTTTTTT
>.|.|TRBJ1-6|TRBV6-5|12
CASGTHNSPLHF
TGTGCCAGCGGGACGCACAATTCACCCCTCCACTTT